These T cell receptor beta chains were read from a single sample in a study of early stage breast cancer tumors. The assay was immunoSEQ multiplex PCR, and TCRdb's table has in-frame clones only and misses some. This sample carries tens of thousands of clones, almost 75% of them seen once, and the ten largest clones take 4.7%. Sequenced: blood. The receptors originated from a person aged 35-55 years with breast cancer. CDR3s include the opening cysteine and the closing phenylalanine or tryptophan. D genes are given only for firm matches. Not every row has a clone size; where given, it reads once, few, many or a size class.

size: .; V: TRBV5-4; J: TRBJ2-1; D: TRBD1; CDR3: CASSRGQGPYNEQFF; DNA: TGTGCCAGCAGCCGTGGACAGGGCCCCTACAATGAGCAGTTCTTC
size: .; V: TRBV27; J: TRBJ2-5; D: TRBD2; CDR3: CASSGPGGETQYF; DNA: TGTGCCAGCAGCGGCCCCGGGGGGGAGACCCAGTACTTC
size: .; V: TRBV29-1; J: TRBJ1-1; D: .; CDR3: CSVLTGNTEAFF; DNA: TGCAGCGTCCTTACAGGGAACACTGAAGCTTTCTTT
size: few; V: TRBV4-3; J: TRBJ1-4; D: TRBD1; CDR3: CASSPQATGGSSSEKLFF; DNA: TGCGCCAGCAGCCCTCAGGCTACAGGGGGCAGCTCTAGCGAAAAACTGTTTTTT
size: few; V: TRBV29-1; J: TRBJ1-1; D: .; CDR3: CSVDGRETEAFF; DNA: TGCAGCGTTGATGGCAGGGAGACTGAAGCTTTCTTT
size: .; V: TRBV5-6; J: TRBJ2-7; D: .; CDR3: CASSLAMNSYEQYF; DNA: TGTGCCAGCAGCTTGGCCATGAACTCCTACGAGCAGTACTTC
size: .; V: TRBV2; J: TRBJ1-5; D: .; CDR3: CASTLYSNQPQHF; DNA: TGTGCCAGCACTCTCTATAGCAATCAGCCCCAGCATTTT
size: .; V: TRBV6-6; J: TRBJ2-1; D: .; CDR3: CASSYSTTNEQFF; DNA: TGTGCCAGCAGTTACTCTACAACCAATGAGCAGTTCTTC
size: once; V: TRBV10-3; J: TRBJ2-2; D: .; CDR3: CAISESGSANTGELFF; DNA: TGTGCCATCAGTGAGTCGGGGAGTGCGAACACCGGGGAGCTGTTTTTT
size: .; V: TRBV5-1; J: TRBJ1-1; D: TRBD1; CDR3: CASSLKGAGTEAFF; DNA: TGCGCCAGCAGCTTGAAGGGGGCGGGGACTGAAGCTTTCTTT
size: .; V: TRBV5-1; J: TRBJ2-1; D: TRBD1; CDR3: CASGRQGSSYNEQFF; DNA: TGCGCCAGCGGTAGACAGGGCTCCTCCTACAATGAGCAGTTCTTC
size: once; V: TRBV19; J: TRBJ1-4; D: TRBD1; CDR3: CASSMAAGGGEKLFF; DNA: TGTGCCAGTAGTATGGCGGCAGGGGGGGGAGAAAAACTGTTTTTT
size: .; V: TRBV6-6; J: TRBJ2-3; D: TRBD2; CDR3: CASSYSAGDGADTQYF; DNA: TGTGCCAGCAGTTACTCAGCGGGAGACGGCGCAGATACGCAGTATTTT
size: .; V: TRBV4-2; J: TRBJ2-1; D: TRBD2; CDR3: CASSQGPGAGAVYNEQFF; DNA: TGTGCCAGCAGCCAAGGCCCCGGAGCGGGAGCAGTCTACAATGAGCAGTTCTTC
size: .; V: TRBV28; J: TRBJ2-7; D: .; CDR3: CASSLFRTTDEQYF; DNA: TGTGCCAGCAGTTTGTTCCGAACGACGGACGAGCAGTACTTC
size: .; V: TRBV6-5; J: TRBJ2-7; D: .; CDR3: CASSYSVGSAYEQYF; DNA: TGTGCCAGCAGTTACTCGGTGGGTAGCGCCTACGAGCAGTACTTC
size: once; V: TRBV11-3; J: TRBJ2-1; D: .; CDR3: CASSLDGLARPPRNEQFF; DNA: TGTGCCAGCAGCTTAGACGGGTTAGCGCGCCCTCCCCGAAATGAGCAGTTCTTC
size: .; V: TRBV5-5; J: TRBJ2-3; D: .; CDR3: CASSYTSDTQYF; DNA: TGTGCCAGCAGCTACACGTCAGATACGCAGTATTTT
size: once; V: TRBV28; J: TRBJ1-1; D: .; CDR3: CASSFLDTEAFF; DNA: TGTGCCAGCAGTTTTTTGGACACTGAAGCTTTCTTT
size: .; V: TRBV5-1; J: TRBJ1-1; D: TRBD1; CDR3: CASSLQGSDTEAFF; DNA: TGCGCCAGCAGCCTACAGGGGTCAGACACTGAAGCTTTCTTT
size: .; V: TRBV7-2; J: TRBJ2-1; D: TRBD2; CDR3: CASSYDPGLHYNEQFF; DNA: TGTGCCAGCAGCTATGACCCGGGACTACACTACAATGAGCAGTTCTTC
size: .; V: TRBV19; J: TRBJ1-4; D: TRBD1; CDR3: CASSPYGTGHEKLFF; DNA: TGTGCCAGTAGCCCTTACGGGACAGGGCATGAAAAACTGTTTTTT
size: .; V: TRBV29-1; J: TRBJ1-4; D: TRBD1; CDR3: CSVNKGTADEKLFF; DNA: TGCAGCGTTAACAAAGGGACAGCCGATGAAAAACTGTTTTTT
size: once; V: TRBV9; J: TRBJ1-5; D: .; CDR3: CASSRGVSNQPQHF; DNA: TGTGCCAGCAGTAGAGGGGTGAGCAATCAGCCCCAGCATTTT
size: .; V: TRBV9; J: TRBJ2-1; D: TRBD1; CDR3: CASSVLTGVGTEQFF; DNA: TGTGCCAGCAGCGTTCTAACAGGGGTCGGGACTGAGCAGTTCTTC
size: .; V: TRBV6-5; J: TRBJ2-3; D: .; CDR3: CASSQIGDTQYF; DNA: TGTGCCAGCAGTCAAATTGGAGATACGCAGTATTTT
size: few; V: TRBV19; J: TRBJ1-5; D: .; CDR3: CASSITRASNQPQHF; DNA: TGTGCCAGTAGTATCACCAGGGCCAGCAATCAGCCCCAGCATTTT
size: .; V: TRBV11-2; J: TRBJ1-3; D: .; CDR3: CASSLDSRGSGNTIYF; DNA: TGTGCCAGCAGCTTAGATAGTCGGGGGTCTGGAAACACCATATATTTT
size: .; V: TRBV6-5; J: TRBJ1-1; D: .; CDR3: CASSYSASTEAFF; DNA: TGTGCCAGCAGTTACTCGGCGAGCACTGAAGCTTTCTTT
size: .; V: TRBV15; J: TRBJ2-1; D: TRBD2; CDR3: CATSIPGLAGPREQFF; DNA: TGTGCCACCAGTATACCGGGACTAGCGGGGCCCCGGGAGCAGTTCTTC
size: .; V: TRBV7-2; J: TRBJ1-1; D: .; CDR3: CATRQLTEAFF; DNA: TGTGCCACAAGACAGTTGACTGAAGCTTTCTTT
size: .; V: TRBV9; J: TRBJ1-2; D: .; CDR3: CASSVGSATLYGYTF; DNA: TGTGCCAGCAGCGTAGGCAGTGCAACCCTCTATGGCTACACCTTC
size: .; V: TRBV29-1; J: TRBJ2-3; D: .; CDR3: CSVPSPSTHTDTQYF; DNA: TGCAGCGTCCCCTCGCCCAGTACCCACACAGATACGCAGTATTTT
size: .; V: TRBV5-1; J: TRBJ2-1; D: TRBD2; CDR3: CASSLGWTSGRTINEQFF; DNA: TGCGCCAGCAGCTTGGGGTGGACTAGCGGGAGGACAATCAATGAGCAGTTCTTC
size: .; V: TRBV7-2; J: TRBJ2-3; D: TRBD2; CDR3: CASSLPVGLAGADTQYF; DNA: TGTGCCAGCAGCTTACCCGTGGGACTAGCGGGAGCAGATACGCAGTATTTT
size: once; V: TRBV4-3; J: TRBJ2-1; D: .; CDR3: CASSQSTGNNEQFF; DNA: TGCGCCAGCAGCCAATCTACCGGTAACAATGAGCAGTTCTTC
size: once; V: TRBV19; J: TRBJ2-1; D: .; CDR3: CASNSQRNNEQFF; DNA: TGTGCCAGTAATTCTCAGCGGAACAATGAGCAGTTCTTC
size: .; V: TRBV19; J: TRBJ2-1; D: .; CDR3: CASSRSSYNEQFF; DNA: TGTGCCAGTAGTAGGAGCTCCTACAATGAGCAGTTCTTC
size: .; V: TRBV7-9; J: TRBJ2-2; D: .; CDR3: CASTSRAGGDTGELFF; DNA: TGTGCCAGCACCTCCCGGGCAGGTGGGGACACCGGGGAGCTGTTTTTT
size: .; V: TRBV2; J: TRBJ1-2; D: .; CDR3: CASSELRNLYGYTF; DNA: TGTGCCAGCAGTGAATTGCGCAATTTATATGGCTACACCTTC
size: .; V: TRBV4-1; J: TRBJ2-5; D: .; CDR3: CASSQDTGNTWETQYF; DNA: TGCGCCAGCAGCCAAGACACAGGGAATACCTGGGAGACCCAGTACTTC
size: .; V: TRBV28; J: TRBJ2-7; D: TRBD1; CDR3: CASSLSWGQGAVEQYF; DNA: TGTGCCAGCAGTTTAAGTTGGGGGCAGGGGGCTGTCGAGCAGTACTTC
size: .; V: TRBV9; J: TRBJ2-1; D: .; CDR3: CASSVELYNEQFF; DNA: TGTGCCAGCAGCGTTGAGCTTTACAATGAGCAGTTCTTC
size: once; V: TRBV18; J: TRBJ2-3; D: TRBD2; CDR3: CASSPSSGGPSDTQYF; DNA: TGTGCCAGCTCACCATCCTCGGGAGGGCCCTCAGATACGCAGTATTTT
size: once; V: TRBV2; J: TRBJ2-7; D: TRBD2; CDR3: CASSEVVLAGDHEQYF; DNA: TGTGCCAGCAGTGAAGTCGTGCTAGCGGGAGACCACGAGCAGTACTTC
size: .; V: TRBV11-3; J: TRBJ2-7; D: TRBD1; CDR3: CASSFNLRDRVPYEQYF; DNA: TGTGCCAGCAGCTTCAACCTCCGGGACAGGGTACCCTACGAGCAGTACTTC
size: .; V: TRBV7-2; J: TRBJ1-2; D: .; CDR3: CASSSIGYGYTF; DNA: TGTGCCAGCAGCTCTATTGGGTATGGCTACACCTTC
size: .; V: TRBV5-1; J: TRBJ1-1; D: TRBD1; CDR3: CASSREPGQGARVRTEAFF; DNA: TGCGCCAGCAGCCGAGAACCGGGACAGGGGGCGCGGGTTAGGACTGAAGCTTTCTTT
size: .; V: TRBV19; J: TRBJ1-4; D: TRBD1; CDR3: CASSKNRGYEKLFF; DNA: TGTGCCAGTAGCAAAAACAGGGGCTATGAAAAACTGTTTTTT
size: .; V: TRBV2; J: TRBJ2-5; D: .; CDR3: CASSEVGGRGAQYF; DNA: TGTGCCAGCAGTGAAGTTGGGGGCCGGGGGGCCCAGTACTTC
size: .; V: TRBV6-5; J: TRBJ1-1; D: .; CDR3: CASSYSDTRTEAFF; DNA: TGTGCCAGCAGTTACTCAGACACTCGCACTGAAGCTTTCTTT
size: once; V: TRBV11-2; J: TRBJ1-1; D: .; CDR3: CASSLEGRATEAFF; DNA: TGTGCCAGCAGCTTAGAGGGCAGGGCCACTGAAGCTTTCTTT
size: .; V: TRBV9; J: TRBJ2-5; D: TRBD1; CDR3: CASSSGGGTGGTQYF; DNA: TGTGCCAGCAGCTCAGGGGGCGGAACAGGGGGGACCCAGTACTTC
size: .; V: TRBV29-1; J: TRBJ1-1; D: TRBD1; CDR3: CSSIRGHTEAFF; DNA: TGCAGCTCCATCAGGGGGCACACTGAAGCTTTCTTT
size: .; V: TRBV19; J: TRBJ1-2; D: TRBD1; CDR3: CASTPGGWDRASGYTF; DNA: TGTGCCAGTACCCCAGGGGGTTGGGACAGGGCATCTGGCTACACCTTC